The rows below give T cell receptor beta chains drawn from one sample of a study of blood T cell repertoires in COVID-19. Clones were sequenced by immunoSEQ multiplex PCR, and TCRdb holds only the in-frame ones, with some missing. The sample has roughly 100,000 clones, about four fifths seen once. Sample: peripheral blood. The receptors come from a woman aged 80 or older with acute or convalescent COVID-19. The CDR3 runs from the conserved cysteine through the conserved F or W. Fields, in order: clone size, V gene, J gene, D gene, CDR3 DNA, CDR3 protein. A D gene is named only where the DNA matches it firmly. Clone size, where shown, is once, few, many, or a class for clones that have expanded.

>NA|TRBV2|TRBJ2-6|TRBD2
TGTGCCAGCAGTTTACCTTCGGGACTAGCGGGAGGGCCTGGGGCCAACGTCCTGACTTTC
CASSLPSGLAGGPGANVLTF
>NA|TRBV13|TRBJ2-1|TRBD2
TGTGCCAGCAGCTTCTCCGGGACTAGCGGGAAGAATGAGCAGTTCTTC
CASSFSGTSGKNEQFF
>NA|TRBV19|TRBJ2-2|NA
TGTGCCAGTAGTACAGGGTTTACCGGGGAGCTGTTTTTT
CASSTGFTGELFF
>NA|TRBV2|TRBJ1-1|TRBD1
TGTGCCAGCAGTGCGGGGACAGGGGGCACTGAAGCTTTCTTT
CASSAGTGGTEAFF
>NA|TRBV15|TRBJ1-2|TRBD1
TGTGCCACCAGCCCTTCTAGGGACAGCACTATCGGCTACACCTTC
CATSPSRDSTIGYTF
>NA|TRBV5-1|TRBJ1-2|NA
TGCGCCAGCAGCTTGGAGGGGTCCACCTATGGCTACACCTTC
CASSLEGSTYGYTF
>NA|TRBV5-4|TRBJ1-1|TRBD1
TGTGCCAGCAAATTGGGGACAGCCTCGAACACTGAAGCTTTCTTT
CASKLGTASNTEAFF
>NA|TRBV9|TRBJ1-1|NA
TGTGCCAGCAGCGTAATGGCCGTGAACACTGAAGCTTTCTTT
CASSVMAVNTEAFF
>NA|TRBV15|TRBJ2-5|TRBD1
TGTGCCACCAGCACCTGGACAGGGGTAGAGACCCAGTACTTC
CATSTWTGVETQYF
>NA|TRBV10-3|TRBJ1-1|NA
TGTGCCATTGGGACACAGAACACTGAAGCTTTCTTT
CAIGTQNTEAFF
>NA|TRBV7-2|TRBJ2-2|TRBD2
TGTGCCAGCAGCCCGACGGGGGGAGCGGACGGGGAGCTGTTTTTT
CASSPTGGADGELFF
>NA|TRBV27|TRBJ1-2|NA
TGTGCCAGCAGTCCGCGCCGACAGGTCTATGGCTACACCTTC
CASSPRRQVYGYTF
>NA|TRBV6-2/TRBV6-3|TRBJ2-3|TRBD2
TGTGCCAGCAGTTACTCGCTAGCGGGAGGGCCGACAGATACGCAGTATTTT
CASSYSLAGGPTDTQYF
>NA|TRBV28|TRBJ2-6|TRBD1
TGTGCCAGCAGTTCCGGGACAGGGGGTTCTGGGGCCAACGTCCTGACTTTC
CASSSGTGGSGANVLTF
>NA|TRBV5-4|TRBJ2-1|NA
TGTGCCAGCAGCTTGTCCCTGGGGGGCAATGAGCAGTTCTTC
CASSLSLGGNEQFF
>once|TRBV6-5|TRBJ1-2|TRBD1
TGTGCCAGCAGAACCACCGGGACAGGGAATGGCTACACCTTC
CASRTTGTGNGYTF
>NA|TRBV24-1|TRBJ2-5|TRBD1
TGTGCCACCAGTGACCTAAACCGGGACAGGGGAGGGGAGACCCAGTACTTC
CATSDLNRDRGGETQYF
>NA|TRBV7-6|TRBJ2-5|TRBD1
TGTGCCAGCAGCATCGACAGGGGAGAGACCCAGTACTTC
CASSIDRGETQYF
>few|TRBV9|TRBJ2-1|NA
TGTGCCAGCAGTTCCACAGGGACCAATGAGCAGTTCTTC
CASSSTGTNEQFF
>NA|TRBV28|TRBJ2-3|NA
TGTGCCAGCGAGTCGGGAGACACAGATACGCAGTATTTT
CASESGDTDTQYF
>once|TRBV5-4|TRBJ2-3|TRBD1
TGTGCCAGCAGCCCGAGACAGGGGGCTTCTGATACGCAGTATTTT
CASSPRQGASDTQYF
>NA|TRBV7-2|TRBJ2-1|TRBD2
TGTGCCAGCAGCTATGGGACTAGCGGGTACAATGAGCAGTTCTTC
CASSYGTSGYNEQFF
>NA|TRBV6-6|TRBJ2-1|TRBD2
TGTGCCAGCAGTTCCGGGACTAGCGGGAGAGGCAATGAGCAGTTCTTC
CASSSGTSGRGNEQFF
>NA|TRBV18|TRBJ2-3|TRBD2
TGTGCCAGCTCACCGACTAGCGGGAGGGGAACAGATACGCAGTATTTT
CASSPTSGRGTDTQYF
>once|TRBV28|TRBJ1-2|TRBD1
TGTGCCAGCAGTTCCCCGGGACAGATAAAAAGCTATGGCTACACCTTC
CASSSPGQIKSYGYTF
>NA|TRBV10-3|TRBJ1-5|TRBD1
TGTGCCATCAGTGAGTCGTCTCCGGGACAGGGGGCGGTAAGCAATCAGCCCCAGCATTTT
CAISESSPGQGAVSNQPQHF
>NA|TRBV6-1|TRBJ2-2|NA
TGTGCCAGCAGTGATGACAGTTTATACACCGGGGAGCTGTTTTTT
CASSDDSLYTGELFF
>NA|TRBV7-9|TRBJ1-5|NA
TGTGCCAGCAGCTTAGCGCAACAGAATCAGCCCCAGCATTTT
CASSLAQQNQPQHF
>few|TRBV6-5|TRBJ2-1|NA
TGTGCCAGCAGTTACCAACAGGACGTGCACAATGAGCAGTTCTTC
CASSYQQDVHNEQFF